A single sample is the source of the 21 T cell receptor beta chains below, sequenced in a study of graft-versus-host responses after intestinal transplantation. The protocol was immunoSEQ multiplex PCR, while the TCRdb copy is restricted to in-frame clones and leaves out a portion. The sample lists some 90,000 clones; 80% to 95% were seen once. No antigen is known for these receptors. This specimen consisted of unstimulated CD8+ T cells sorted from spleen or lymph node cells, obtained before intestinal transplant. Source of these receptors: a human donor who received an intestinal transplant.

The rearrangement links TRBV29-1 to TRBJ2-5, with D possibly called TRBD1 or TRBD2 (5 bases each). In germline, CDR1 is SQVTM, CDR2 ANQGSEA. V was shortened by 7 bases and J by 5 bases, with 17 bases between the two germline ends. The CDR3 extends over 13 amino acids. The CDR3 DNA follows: TGCAGCGAGTCGGGACCCGAGGAGGAGACCCAGTACTTC. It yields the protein CSESGPEEETQYF.

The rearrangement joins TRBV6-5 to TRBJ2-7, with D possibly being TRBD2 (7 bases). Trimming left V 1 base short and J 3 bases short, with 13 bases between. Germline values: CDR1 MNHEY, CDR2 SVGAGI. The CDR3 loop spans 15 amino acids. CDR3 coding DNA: TGTGCCAGCAGTTACTACGGGGGGCAGAACTACGAGCAGTACTTC. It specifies CASSYYGGQNYEQYF.

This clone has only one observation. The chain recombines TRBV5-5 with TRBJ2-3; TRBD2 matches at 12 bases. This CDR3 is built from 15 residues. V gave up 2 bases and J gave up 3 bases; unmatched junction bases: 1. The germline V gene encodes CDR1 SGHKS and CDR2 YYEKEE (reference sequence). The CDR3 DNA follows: TGTGCCAGCAGCTTAACTAGCGGGAGGACAGATACGCAGTATTTT. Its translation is CASSLTSGRTDTQYF.

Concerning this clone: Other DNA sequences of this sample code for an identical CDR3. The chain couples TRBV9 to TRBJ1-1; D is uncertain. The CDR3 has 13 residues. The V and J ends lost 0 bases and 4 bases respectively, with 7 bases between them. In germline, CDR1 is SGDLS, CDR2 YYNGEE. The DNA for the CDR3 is TGTGCCAGCAGCGTAGGTGGGTCCACTGAAGCTTTCTTT. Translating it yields CASSVGGSTEAFF.

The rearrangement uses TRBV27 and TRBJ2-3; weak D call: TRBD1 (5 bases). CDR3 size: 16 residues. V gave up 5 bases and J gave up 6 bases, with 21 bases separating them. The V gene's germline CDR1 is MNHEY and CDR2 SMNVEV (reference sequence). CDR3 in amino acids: CASSMPPRAGSDTQYF. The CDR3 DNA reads TGTGCCAGCAGTATGCCCCCTAGGGCAGGGTCTGATACGCAGTATTTT.

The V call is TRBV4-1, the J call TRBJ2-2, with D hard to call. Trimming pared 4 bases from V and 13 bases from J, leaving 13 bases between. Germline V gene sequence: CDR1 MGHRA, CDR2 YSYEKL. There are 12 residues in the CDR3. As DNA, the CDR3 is TGCGCCAGCAGCCCAGGCCTGGAGTGGCTGTTTTTT. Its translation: CASSPGLEWLFF.

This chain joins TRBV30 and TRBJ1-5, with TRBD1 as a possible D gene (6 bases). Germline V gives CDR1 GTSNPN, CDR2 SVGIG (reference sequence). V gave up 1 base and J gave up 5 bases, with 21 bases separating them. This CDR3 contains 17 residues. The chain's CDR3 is CAWSAGPGTGSDQPQHF. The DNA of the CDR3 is TGTGCCTGGAGTGCCGGACCGGGCACAGGGAGCGATCAGCCCCAGCATTTT.

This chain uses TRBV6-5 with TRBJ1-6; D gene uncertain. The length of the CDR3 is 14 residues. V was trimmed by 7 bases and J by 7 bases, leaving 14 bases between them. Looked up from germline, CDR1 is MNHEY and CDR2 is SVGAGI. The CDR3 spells CASTLGRLNSPLHF. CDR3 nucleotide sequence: TGTGCCAGCACCTTAGGACGGCTCAATTCACCCCTCCACTTT.

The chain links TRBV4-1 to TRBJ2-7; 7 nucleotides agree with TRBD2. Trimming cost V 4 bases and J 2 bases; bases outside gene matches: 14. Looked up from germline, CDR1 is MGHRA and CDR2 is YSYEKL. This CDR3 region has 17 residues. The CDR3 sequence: CASSPYPGLADTYEQYF. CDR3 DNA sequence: TGCGCCAGCAGCCCATACCCAGGGCTAGCGGACACCTACGAGCAGTACTTC.

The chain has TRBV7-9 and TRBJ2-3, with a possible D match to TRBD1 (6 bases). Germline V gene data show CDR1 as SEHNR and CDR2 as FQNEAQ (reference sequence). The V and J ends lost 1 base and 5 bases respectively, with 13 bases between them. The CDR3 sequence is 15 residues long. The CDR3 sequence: CASSLVGARGDTQYF. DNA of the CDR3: TGTGCCAGCAGCTTAGTGGGGGCTAGGGGAGATACGCAGTATTTT.

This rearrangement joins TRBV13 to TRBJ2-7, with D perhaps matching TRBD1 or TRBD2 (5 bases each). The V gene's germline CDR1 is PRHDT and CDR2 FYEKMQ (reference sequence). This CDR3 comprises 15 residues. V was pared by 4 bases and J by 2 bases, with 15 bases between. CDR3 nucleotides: TGTGCCAGCAGCTCAACCACCGGGACGCCCTACGAGCAGTACTTC. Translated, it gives CASSSTTGTPYEQYF.

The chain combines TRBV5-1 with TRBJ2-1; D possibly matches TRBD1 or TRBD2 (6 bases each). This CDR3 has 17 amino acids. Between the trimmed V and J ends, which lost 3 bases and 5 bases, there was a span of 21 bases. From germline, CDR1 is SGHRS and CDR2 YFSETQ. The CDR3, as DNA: TGCGCCAGCAGCTCCCCGGGGGCGCCACCGTATGACAATGAGCAGTTCTTC. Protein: CASSSPGAPPYDNEQFF.

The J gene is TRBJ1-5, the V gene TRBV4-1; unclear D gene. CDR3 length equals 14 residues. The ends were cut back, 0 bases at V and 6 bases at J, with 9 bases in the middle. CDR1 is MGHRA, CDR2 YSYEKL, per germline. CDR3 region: CASSQDERVQPQHF. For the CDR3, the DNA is TGCGCCAGCAGCCAAGATGAAAGGGTTCAGCCCCAGCATTTT.

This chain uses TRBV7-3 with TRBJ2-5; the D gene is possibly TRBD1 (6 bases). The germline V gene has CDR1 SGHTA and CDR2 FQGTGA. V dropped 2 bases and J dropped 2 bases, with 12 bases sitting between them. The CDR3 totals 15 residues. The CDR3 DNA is TGTGCCAGCAGCTTAGGGGGCAGACAGCAAGAGACCCAGTACTTC. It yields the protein CASSLGGRQQETQYF.

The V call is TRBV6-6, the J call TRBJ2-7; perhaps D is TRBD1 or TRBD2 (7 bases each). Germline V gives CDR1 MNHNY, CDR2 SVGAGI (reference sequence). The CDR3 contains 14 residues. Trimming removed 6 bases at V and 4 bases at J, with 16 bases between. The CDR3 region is CASSPRGGSYEQYF. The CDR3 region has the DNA TGTGCCAGCAGCCCCAGGGGGGGATCGTACGAGCAGTACTTC.

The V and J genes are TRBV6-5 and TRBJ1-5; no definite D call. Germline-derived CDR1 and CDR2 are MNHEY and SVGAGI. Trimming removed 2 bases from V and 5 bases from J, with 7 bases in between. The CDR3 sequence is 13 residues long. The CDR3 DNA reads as TGTGCCAGCAGTTACACGAAAGATCAGCCCCAGCATTTT. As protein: CASSYTKDQPQHF.

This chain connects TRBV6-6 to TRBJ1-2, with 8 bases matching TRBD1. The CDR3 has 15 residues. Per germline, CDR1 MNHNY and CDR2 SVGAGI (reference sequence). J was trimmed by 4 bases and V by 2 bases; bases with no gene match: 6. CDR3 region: CASSYGQGAFYGYTF. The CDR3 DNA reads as TGTGCCAGCAGTTACGGGCAGGGGGCGTTCTATGGCTACACCTTC.

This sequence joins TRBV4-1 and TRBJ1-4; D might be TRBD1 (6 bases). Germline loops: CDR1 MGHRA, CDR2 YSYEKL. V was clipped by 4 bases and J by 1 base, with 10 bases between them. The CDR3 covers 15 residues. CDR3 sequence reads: CASSPGTLTNEKLFF. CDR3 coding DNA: TGCGCCAGCAGCCCGGGGACACTAACTAATGAAAAACTGTTTTTT.

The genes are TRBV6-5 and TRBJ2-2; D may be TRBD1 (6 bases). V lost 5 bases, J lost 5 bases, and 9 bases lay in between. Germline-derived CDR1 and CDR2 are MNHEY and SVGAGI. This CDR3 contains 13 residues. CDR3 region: CASSATGTGELFF. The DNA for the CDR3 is TGTGCCAGCAGTGCAACAGGGACCGGGGAGCTGTTTTTT.

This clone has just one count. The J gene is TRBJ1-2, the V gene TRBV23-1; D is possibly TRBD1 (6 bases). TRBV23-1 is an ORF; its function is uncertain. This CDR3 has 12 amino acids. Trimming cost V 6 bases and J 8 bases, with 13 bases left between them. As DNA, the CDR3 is TGCGCCAGCAGGGCTTCAGGGGCCGGCTACACCTTC. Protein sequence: CASRASGAGYTF.

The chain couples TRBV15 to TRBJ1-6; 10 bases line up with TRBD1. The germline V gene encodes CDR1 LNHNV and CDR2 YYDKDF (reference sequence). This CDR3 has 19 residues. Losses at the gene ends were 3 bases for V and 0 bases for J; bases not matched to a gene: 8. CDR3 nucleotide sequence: TGTGCCACCAGCAGGTACCCGGGACAGGGGAGCTCCTATAATTCACCCCTCCACTTT. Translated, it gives CATSRYPGQGSSYNSPLHF.